This T cell receptor beta chain was sequenced during a study of T cell repertoires in cytomegalovirus infection. Looked up from germline, CDR1 is SGHDT and CDR2 is YYEEEE. This CDR3 is built from 14 residues. Trimming pared 2 bases from V and 2 bases from J, leaving 11 bases between. TCRdb re-called the reads with MiXCR, one entry per CDR3 protein. The profile covers about 740,000 distinct CDR3 sequences, with 35% appearing a single time and around 2.6% taken by the ten largest. J is TRBJ2-7 and V is TRBV5-6; D ambiguous. The sequence came from a human donor in good health (CMV status not recorded). Some clones in this sample may be carry-over from other donors' samples. The source material was PBMCs. In nucleotides, the CDR3 is TGTGCCAGCAGCTTTGGCCCGGCCGCCTACGAGCAGTACTTC. It translates to CASSFGPAAYEQYF. The full variable domain, its missing parts supplied by reference TRBV5-6 and TRBJ2-7, is DAGVTQSPTHLIKTRGQQVTLRCSPKSGHDTVSWYQQALGQGPQFIFQYYEEEERQRGNFPDRFSGHQFPNYSSELNVNALLLGDSALYLCASSFGPAAYEQYFGPGTRLTVT.